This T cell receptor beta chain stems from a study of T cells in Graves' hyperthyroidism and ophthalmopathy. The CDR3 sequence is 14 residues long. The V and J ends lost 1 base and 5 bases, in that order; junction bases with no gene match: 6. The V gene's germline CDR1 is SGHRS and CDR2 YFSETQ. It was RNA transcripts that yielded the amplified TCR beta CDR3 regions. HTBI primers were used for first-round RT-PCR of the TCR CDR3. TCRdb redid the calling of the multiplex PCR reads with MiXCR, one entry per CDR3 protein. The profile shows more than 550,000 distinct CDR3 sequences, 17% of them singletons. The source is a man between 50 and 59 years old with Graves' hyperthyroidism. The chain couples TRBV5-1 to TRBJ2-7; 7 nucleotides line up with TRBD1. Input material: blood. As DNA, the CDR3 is TGCGCCAGCAGCTTGCGGCAGGGGGAGAACGAGCAGTACTTC. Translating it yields CASSLRQGENEQYF. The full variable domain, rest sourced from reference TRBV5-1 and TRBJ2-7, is KAGVTQTPRYLIKTRGQQVTLSCSPISGHRSVSWYQQTPGQGLQFLFEYFSETQRNKGNFPGRFSGRQFSNSRSEMNVSTLELGDSALYLCASSLRQGENEQYFGPGTRLTVT.